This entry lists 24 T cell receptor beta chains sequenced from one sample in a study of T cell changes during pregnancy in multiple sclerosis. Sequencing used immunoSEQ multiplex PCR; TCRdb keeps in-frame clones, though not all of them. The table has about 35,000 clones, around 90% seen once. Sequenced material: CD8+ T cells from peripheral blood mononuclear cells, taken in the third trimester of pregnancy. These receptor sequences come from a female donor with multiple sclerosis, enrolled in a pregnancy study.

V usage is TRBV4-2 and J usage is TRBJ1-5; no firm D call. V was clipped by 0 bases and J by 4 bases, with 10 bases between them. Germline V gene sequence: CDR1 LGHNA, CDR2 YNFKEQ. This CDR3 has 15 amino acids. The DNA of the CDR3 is TGTGCCAGCAGCCAAGAACTCCCCCCAAATCAGCCCCAGCATTTT. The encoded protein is CASSQELPPNQPQHF.

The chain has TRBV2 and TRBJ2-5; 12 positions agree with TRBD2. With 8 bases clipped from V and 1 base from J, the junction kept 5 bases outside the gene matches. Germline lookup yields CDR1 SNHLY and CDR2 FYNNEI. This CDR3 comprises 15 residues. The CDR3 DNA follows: TGTGCCAGCGTTGCTAGCGGGGGGGGCCAAGAGACCCAGTACTTC. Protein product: CASVASGGGQETQYF.

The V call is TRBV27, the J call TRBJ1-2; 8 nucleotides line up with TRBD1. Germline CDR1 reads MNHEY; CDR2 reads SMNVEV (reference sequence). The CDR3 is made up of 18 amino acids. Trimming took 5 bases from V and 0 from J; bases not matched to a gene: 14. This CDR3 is CASSPHPTGAPSNYGYTF. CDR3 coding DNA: TGTGCCAGCAGTCCCCACCCGACAGGGGCCCCTTCTAACTATGGCTACACCTTC.

DNA for the CDR3: TGTGCCAGCAGCGCCAGCCAAGGCCCTCTGACAGGGGGTAATGAAAAACTGTTTTTT. Translated: CASSASQGPLTGGNEKLFF. J is TRBJ1-4 and V is TRBV7-2; 9 bases align to TRBD1. V gave up 5 bases and J gave up 4 bases; unmatched junction bases: 17. Looked up from germline, CDR1 is SGHTA and CDR2 is FQGNSA. The CDR3 covers 19 residues.

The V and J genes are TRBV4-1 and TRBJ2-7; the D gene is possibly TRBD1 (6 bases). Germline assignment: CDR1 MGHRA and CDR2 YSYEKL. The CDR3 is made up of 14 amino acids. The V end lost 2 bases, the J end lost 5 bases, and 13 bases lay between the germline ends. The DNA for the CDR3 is TGCGCCAGCAGCCAACGGGACAACTTTGACGAGCAGTACTTC. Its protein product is CASSQRDNFDEQYF.

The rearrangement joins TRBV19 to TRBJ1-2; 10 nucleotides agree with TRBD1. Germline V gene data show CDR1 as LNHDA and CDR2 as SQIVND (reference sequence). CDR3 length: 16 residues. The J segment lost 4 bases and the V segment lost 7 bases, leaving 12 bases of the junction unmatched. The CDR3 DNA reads TGTGCCAGTACTCTTTCCCGGGACAGGGGTTCCTATGGCTACACCTTC. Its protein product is CASTLSRDRGSYGYTF.

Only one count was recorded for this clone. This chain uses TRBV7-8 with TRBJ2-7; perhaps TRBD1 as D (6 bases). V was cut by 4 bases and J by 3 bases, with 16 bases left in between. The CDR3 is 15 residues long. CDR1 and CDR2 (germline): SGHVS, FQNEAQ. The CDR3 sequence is CASSSSAGTYYEQYF. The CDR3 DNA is TGTGCCAGCAGCTCCTCGGCCGGGACATACTACGAGCAGTACTTC. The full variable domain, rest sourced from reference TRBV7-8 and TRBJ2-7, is GAGVSQSPRYKVAKRGQDVALRCDPISGHVSLFWYQQALGQGPEFLTYFQNEAQLDKSGLPSDRFFAERPEGSVSTLKIQRTQQEDSAVYLCASSSSAGTYYEQYFGPGTRLTVT.

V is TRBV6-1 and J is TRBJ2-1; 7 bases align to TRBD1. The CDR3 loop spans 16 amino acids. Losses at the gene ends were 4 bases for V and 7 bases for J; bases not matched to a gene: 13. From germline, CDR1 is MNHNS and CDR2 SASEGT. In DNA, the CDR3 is TGTGCCAGCAGTGTGTCTCGAGGGGGCTTGGATAATGAGCAGTTCTTC. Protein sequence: CASSVSRGGLDNEQFF.

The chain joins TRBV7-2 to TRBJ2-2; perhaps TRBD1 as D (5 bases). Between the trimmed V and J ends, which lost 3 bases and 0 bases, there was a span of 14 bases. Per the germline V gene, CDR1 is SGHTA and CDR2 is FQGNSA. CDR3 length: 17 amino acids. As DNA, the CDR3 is TGTGCCAGCAGCTTTCTATCCCGGACAACGAACACCGGGGAGCTGTTTTTT. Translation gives CASSFLSRTTNTGELFF.

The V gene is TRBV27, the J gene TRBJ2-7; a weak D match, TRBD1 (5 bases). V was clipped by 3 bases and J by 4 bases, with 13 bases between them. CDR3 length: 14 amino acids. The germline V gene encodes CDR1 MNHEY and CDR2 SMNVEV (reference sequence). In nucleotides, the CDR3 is TGTGCCAGCAGTTTGGGCAGGGCTAGTTACGAGCAGTACTTC. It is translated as CASSLGRASYEQYF.

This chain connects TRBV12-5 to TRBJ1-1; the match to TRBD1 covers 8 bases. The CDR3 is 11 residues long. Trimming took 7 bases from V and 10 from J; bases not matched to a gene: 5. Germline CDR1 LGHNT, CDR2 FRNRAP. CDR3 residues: CASVQGAGAFF. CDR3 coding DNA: TGTGCTAGTGTTCAGGGGGCTGGAGCTTTCTTT. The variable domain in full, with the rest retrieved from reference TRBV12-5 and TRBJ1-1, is DARVTQTPRHKVTEMGQEVTMRCQPILGHNTVFWYRQTMMQGLELLAYFRNRAPLDDSGMPKDRFSAEMPDATLATLKIQPSEPRDSAVYFCASVQGAGAFFGQGTRLTVV.

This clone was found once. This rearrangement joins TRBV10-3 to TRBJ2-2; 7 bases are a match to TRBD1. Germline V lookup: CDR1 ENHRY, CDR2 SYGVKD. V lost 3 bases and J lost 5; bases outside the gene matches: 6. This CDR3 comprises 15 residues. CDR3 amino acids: CAISERDSRTGELFF. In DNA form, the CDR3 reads TGTGCCATCAGTGAAAGGGACAGCCGTACCGGGGAGCTGTTTTTT.

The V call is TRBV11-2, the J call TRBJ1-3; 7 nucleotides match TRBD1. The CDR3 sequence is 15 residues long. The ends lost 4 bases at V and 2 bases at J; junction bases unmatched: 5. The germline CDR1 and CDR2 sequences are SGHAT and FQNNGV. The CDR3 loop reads CASSWAGTAGNTIYF. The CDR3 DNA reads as TGTGCCAGCAGCTGGGCCGGGACAGCTGGAAACACCATATATTTT.

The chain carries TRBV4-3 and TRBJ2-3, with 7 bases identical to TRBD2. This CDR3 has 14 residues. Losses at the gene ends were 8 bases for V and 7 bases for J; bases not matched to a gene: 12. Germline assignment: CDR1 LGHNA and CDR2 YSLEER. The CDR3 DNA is TGCGCCAGCCGACCTGGAGCGGGGCTGAATACGCAGTATTTT. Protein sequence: CASRPGAGLNTQYF.

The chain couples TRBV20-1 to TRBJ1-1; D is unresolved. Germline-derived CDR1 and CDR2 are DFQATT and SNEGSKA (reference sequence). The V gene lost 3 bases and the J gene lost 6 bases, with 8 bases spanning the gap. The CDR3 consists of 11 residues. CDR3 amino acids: CSAREWAEAFF. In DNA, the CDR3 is TGCAGTGCTAGGGAGTGGGCTGAAGCTTTCTTT.

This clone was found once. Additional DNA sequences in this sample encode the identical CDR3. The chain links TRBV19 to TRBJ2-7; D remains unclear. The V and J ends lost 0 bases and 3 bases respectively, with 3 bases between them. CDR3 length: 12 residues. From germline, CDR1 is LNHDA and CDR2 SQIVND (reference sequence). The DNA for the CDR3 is TGTGCCAGTAGTATAGACAGCTACGAGCAGTACTTC. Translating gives CASSIDSYEQYF.

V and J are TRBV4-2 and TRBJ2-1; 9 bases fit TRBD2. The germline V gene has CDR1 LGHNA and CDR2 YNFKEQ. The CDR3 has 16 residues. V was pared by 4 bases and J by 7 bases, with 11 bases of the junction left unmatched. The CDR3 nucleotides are TGTGCCAGCAGCCTCTTTGGTAGCGGGGGCGGAAATGAGCAGTTCTTC. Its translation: CASSLFGSGGGNEQFF.

CDR3 residues: CASSEGAGGGDTQYF. Here the CDR3 DNA reads TGTGCCAGCAGTGAAGGGGCAGGGGGAGGCGATACGCAGTATTTT. The J gene is TRBJ2-3, the V gene TRBV6-1; a possible D gene is TRBD1 (7 bases). This CDR3 is built from 15 residues. Germline V CDR1 and CDR2: MNHNS, SASEGT. The V end lost 1 base, the J end lost 6 bases, and 14 bases lay between the germline ends.

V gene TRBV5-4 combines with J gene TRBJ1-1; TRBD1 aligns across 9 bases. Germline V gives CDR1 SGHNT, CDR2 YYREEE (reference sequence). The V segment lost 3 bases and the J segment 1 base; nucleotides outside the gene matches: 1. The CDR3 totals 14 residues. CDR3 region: CASSSGQGNTEAFF. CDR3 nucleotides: TGTGCCAGCAGCTCGGGACAGGGGAACACTGAAGCTTTCTTT.

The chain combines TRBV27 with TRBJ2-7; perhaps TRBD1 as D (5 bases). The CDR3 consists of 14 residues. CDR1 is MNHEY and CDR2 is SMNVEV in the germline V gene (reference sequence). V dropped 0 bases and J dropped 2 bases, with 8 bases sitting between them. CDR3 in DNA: TGTGCCAGCAGTTTATCGGCAGGGACCTACGAGCAGTACTTC. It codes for CASSLSAGTYEQYF.

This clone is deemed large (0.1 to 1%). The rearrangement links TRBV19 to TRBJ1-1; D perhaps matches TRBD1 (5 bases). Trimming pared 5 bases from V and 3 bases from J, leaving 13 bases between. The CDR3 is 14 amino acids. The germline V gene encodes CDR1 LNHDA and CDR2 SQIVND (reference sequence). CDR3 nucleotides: TGTGCCAGTAGTCCCACGACAGTCTACACTGAAGCTTTCTTT. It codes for CASSPTTVYTEAFF.

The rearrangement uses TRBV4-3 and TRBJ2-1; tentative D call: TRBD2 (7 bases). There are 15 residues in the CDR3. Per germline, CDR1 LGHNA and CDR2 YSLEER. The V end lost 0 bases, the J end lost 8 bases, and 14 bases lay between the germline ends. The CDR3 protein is CASSQEDRGAHEQFF. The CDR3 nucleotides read TGCGCCAGCAGCCAAGAAGACCGGGGGGCACATGAGCAGTTCTTC.

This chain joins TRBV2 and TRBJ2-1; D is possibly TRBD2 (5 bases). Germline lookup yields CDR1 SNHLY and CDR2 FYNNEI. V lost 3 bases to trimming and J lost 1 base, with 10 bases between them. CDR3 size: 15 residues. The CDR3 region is CASSDPGKSYNEQFF. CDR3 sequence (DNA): TGTGCCAGCAGTGACCCCGGGAAATCCTACAATGAGCAGTTCTTC. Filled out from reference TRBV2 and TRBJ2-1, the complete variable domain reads EPEVTQTPSHQVTQMGQEVILRCVPISNHLYFYWYRQILGQKVEFLVSFYNNEISEKSEIFDDQFSVERPDGSNFTLKIRSTKLEDSAMYFCASSDPGKSYNEQFFGPGTRLTVL.

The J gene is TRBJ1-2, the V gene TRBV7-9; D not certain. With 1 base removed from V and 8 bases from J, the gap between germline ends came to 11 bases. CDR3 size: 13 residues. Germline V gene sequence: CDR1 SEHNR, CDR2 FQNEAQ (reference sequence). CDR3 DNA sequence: TGTGCCAGCAGCTTAGGGGCAGAATGGGGCTACACCTTC. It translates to CASSLGAEWGYTF.